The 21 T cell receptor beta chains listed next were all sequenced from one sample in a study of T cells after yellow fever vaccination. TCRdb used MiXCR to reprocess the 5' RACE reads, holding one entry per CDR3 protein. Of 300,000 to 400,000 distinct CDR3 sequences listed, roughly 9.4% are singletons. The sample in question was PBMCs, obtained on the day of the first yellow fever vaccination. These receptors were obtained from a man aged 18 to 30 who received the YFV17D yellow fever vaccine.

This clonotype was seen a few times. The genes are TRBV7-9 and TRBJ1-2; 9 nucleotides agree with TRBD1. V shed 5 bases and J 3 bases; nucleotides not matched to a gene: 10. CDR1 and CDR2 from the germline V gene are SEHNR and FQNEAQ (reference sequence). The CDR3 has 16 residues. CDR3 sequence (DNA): TGTGCCAGCAGCCCCCTCGGACAGGGGTGGGACTATGGCTACACCTTC. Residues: CASSPLGQGWDYGYTF.

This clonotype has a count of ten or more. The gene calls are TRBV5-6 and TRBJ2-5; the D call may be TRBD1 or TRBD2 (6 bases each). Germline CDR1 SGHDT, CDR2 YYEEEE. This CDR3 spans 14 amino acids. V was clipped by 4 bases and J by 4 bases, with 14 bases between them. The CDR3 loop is CASSPQGGGETQYF. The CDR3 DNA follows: TGTGCCAGCAGCCCACAGGGAGGTGGAGAGACCCAGTACTTC.

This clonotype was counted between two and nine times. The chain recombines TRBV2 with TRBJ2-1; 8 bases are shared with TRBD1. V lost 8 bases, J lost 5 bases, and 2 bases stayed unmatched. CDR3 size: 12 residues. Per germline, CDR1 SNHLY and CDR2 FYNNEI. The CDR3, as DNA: TGTGCCAGCGGGACAGGTAACAATGAGCAGTTCTTC. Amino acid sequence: CASGTGNNEQFF.

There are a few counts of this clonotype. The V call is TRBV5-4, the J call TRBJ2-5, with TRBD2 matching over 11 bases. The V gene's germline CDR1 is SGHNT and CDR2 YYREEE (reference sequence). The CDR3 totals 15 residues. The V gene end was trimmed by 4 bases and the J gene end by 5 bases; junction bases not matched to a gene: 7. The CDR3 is CASSKGTSGGETQYF. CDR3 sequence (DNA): TGTGCCAGCAGCAAAGGGACTAGCGGTGGGGAGACCCAGTACTTC.

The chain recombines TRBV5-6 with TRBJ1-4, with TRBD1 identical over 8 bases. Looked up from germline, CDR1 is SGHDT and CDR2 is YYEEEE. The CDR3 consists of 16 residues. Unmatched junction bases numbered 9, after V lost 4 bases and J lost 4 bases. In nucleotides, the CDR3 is TGTGCCAGCAGCGCCCGGACAGGGAACTATAATGAAAAACTGTTTTTT. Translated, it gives CASSARTGNYNEKLFF.

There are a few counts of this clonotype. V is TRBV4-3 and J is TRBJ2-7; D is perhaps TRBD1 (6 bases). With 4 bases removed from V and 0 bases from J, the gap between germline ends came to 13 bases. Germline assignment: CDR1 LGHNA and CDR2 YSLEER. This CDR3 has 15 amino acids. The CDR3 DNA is TGCGCCAGCAGCCCTCAACCGGGACACTCCTACGAGCAGTACTTC. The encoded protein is CASSPQPGHSYEQYF.

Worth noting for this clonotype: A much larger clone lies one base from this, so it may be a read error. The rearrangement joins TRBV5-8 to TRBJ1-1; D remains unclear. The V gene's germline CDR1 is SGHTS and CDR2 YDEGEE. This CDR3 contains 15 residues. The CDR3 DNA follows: TGTGCCTGCAGCCGCCGCGTCGCCGAATTAACTGAAGCTTTCTTT. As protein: CACSRRVAELTEAFF. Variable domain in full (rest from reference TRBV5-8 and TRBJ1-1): EAGVTQSPTHLIKTRGQQATLRCSPISGHTSVYWYQQALGLGLQFLLWYDEGEERNRGNFPPRFSGRQFPNYSSELNVNALELEDSALYLCACSRRVAELTEAFFGQGTRLTVV.

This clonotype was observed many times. The CDR3 nucleotides are TGTGCCAGCAGCCACCTCGGCTCGAACACCGGGGAGCTGTTTTTT. Translation gives CASSHLGSNTGELFF. The rearrangement uses TRBV12-3 or TRBV12-4 and TRBJ2-2, with no clear D. The length of the CDR3 is 15 residues. V dropped 6 bases and J dropped 0 bases, with 11 bases sitting between them.

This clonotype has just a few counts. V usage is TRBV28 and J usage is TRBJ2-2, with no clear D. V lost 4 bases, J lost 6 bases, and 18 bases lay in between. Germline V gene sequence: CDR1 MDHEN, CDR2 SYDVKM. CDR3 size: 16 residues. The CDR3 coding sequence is TGTGCCAGCAGTTCGCTTCACACGACACCGGCCGGGGAGCTGTTTTTT. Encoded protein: CASSSLHTTPAGELFF.

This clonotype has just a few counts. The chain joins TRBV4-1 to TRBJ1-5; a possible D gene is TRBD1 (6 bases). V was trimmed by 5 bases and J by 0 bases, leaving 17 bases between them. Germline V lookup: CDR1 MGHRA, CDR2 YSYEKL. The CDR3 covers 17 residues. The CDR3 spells CASSFGGRGDSNQPQHF. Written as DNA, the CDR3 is TGCGCCAGCAGCTTCGGGGGGCGGGGGGATAGCAATCAGCCCCAGCATTTT.

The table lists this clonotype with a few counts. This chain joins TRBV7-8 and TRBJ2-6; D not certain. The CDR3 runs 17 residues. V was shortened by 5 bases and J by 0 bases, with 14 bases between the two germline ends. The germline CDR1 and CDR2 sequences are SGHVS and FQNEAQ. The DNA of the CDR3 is TGTGCCAGCAGCCTTCCCTTTTTAGGCTCTGGGGCCAACGTCCTGACTTTC. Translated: CASSLPFLGSGANVLTF.

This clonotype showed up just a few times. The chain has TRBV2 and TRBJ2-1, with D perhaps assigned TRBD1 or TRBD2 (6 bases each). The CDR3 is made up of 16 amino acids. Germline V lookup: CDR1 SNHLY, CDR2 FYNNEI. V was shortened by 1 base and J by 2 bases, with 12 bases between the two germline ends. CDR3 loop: CASSEEGGQTYNEQFF. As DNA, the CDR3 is TGTGCCAGCAGTGAAGAAGGGGGGCAGACCTACAATGAGCAGTTCTTC.

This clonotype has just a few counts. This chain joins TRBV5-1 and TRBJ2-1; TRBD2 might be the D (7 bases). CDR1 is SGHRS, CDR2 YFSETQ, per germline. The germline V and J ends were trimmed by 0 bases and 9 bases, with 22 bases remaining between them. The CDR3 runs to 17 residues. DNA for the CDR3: TGCGCCAGCAGCTTGGGCTCTCTAGGCGGACGGGGGGCTGAGCAGTTCTTC. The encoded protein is CASSLGSLGGRGAEQFF.

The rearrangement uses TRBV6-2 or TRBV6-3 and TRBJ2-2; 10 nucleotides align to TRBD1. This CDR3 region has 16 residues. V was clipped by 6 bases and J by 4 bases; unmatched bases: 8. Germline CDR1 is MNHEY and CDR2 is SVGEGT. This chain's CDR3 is CASRPGTGASTGELFF. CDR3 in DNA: TGTGCCAGCAGACCCGGGACAGGGGCCTCCACCGGGGAGCTGTTTTTT.

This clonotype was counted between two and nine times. The CDR3 region has the DNA TGTGCCAGCAGCCAAGATTATTCTGGGGCCGCCATGAACACCGGGGAGCTGTTTTTT. Encoded protein: CASSQDYSGAAMNTGELFF. The V call is TRBV14, the J call TRBJ2-2, with D possibly matching TRBD1 (5 bases). Germline loops: CDR1 SGHDN, CDR2 FVKESK. The CDR3 is made up of 19 amino acids. The germline V and J ends were trimmed by 0 bases and 1 base, with 18 bases remaining between them.

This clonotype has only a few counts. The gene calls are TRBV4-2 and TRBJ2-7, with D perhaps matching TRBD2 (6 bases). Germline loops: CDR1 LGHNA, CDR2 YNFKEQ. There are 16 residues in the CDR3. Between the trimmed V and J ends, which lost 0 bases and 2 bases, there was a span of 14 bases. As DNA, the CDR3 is TGTGCCAGCAGCCAAGACGAGGCGGGAACCCCCTACGAGCAGTACTTC. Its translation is CASSQDEAGTPYEQYF.

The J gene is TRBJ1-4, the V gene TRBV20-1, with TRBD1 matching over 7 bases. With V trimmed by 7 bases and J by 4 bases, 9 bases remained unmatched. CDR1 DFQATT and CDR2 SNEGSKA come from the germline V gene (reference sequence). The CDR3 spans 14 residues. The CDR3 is CSVIAGQDNEKLFF. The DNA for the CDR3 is TGCAGTGTTATCGCCGGACAGGATAATGAAAAACTGTTTTTT.

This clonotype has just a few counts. The CDR3 protein is CATGTSGGAGYHEQFF. In DNA, the CDR3 is TGTGCCACGGGGACTAGCGGGGGGGCCGGTTATCATGAGCAGTTCTTC. The V and J genes are TRBV6-1 and TRBJ2-1, with TRBD2 matching 16 bases. Trimming removed 10 bases from V and 8 bases from J; junction bases left unmatched: 11. This CDR3 region has 16 residues. Germline V lookup: CDR1 MNHNS, CDR2 SASEGT.

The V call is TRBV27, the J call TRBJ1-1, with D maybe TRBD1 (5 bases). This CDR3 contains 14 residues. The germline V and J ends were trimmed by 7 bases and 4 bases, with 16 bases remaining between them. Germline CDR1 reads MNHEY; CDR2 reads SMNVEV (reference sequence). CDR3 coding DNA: TGTGCCAGCAAAGTAGGGGAGTTGGGCACTGAAGCTTTCTTT. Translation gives CASKVGELGTEAFF.

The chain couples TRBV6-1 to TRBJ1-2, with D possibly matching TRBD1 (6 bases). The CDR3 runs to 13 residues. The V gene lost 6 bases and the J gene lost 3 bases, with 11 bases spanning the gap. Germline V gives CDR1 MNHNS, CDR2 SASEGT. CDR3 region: CASRSTGYYGYTF. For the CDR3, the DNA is TGTGCCAGCAGATCTACAGGGTACTATGGCTACACCTTC.

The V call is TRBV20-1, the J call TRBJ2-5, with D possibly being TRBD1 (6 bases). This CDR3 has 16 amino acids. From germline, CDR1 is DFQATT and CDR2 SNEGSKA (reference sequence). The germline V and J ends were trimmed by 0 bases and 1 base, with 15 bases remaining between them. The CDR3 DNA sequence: TGCAGTGCTAGAGATTTTTTAGGGGGACGCCAAGAGACCCAGTACTTC. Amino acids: CSARDFLGGRQETQYF.